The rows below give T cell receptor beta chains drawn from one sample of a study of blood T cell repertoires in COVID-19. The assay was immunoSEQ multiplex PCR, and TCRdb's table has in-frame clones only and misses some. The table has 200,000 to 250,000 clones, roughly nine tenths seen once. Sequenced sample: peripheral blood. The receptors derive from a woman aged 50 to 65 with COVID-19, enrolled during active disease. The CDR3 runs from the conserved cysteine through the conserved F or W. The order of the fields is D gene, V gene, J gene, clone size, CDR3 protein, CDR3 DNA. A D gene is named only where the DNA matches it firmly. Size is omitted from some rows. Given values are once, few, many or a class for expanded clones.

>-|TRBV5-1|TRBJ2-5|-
CASSLIVGETQYF
TGCGCCAGCAGCTTGATTGTCGGAGAGACCCAGTACTTC
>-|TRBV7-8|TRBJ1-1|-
CASSFGGGWNDRAEAFF
TGTGCCAGCAGCTTCGGGGGAGGGTGGAATGATCGGGCTGAAGCTTTCTTT
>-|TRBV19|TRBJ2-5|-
CASSVQGGSQETQYF
TGTGCCAGTAGTGTACAGGGCGGCTCTCAAGAGACCCAGTACTTC
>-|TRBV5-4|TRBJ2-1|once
CASGDSKHNEQFF
TGTGCCAGCGGGGACTCTAAGCACAATGAGCAGTTCTTC
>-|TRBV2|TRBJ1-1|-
CASTKRMNTEAFF
TGTGCCAGCACCAAGCGCATGAACACTGAAGCTTTCTTT
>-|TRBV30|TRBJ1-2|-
CAWRLTGYGYTF
TGTGCCTGGAGATTAACGGGCTATGGCTACACCTTC
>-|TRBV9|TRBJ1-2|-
CASSVGGHILEGGYTF
TGTGCCAGCAGCGTAGGTGGACATATCCTGGAAGGGGGCTACACCTTC
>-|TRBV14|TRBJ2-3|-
CASSQTATDTQYF
TGTGCCAGCAGCCAGACAGCCACAGATACGCAGTATTTT
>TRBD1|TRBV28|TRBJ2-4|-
CASSTGTGFVQYF
TGTGCCAGCAGCACCGGGACAGGGTTTGTTCAGTACTTC
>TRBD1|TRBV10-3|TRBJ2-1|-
CATSGTGGDENEQFF
TGTGCCACTTCCGGGACAGGGGGTGACGAGAATGAGCAGTTCTTC
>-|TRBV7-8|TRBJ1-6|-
CASSQSRGFSYNSPLHF
TGTGCCAGCAGTCAATCCCGGGGTTTCTCCTATAATTCACCCCTCCACTTT
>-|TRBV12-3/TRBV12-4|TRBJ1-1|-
CASTRATEAFF
TGTGCCAGCACGAGGGCCACTGAAGCTTTCTTT
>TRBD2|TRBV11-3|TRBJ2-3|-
CASSLRSGGTSTDTQYF
TGTGCCAGCAGCTTAAGATCGGGGGGGACTAGCACAGATACGCAGTATTTT
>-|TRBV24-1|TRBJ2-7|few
CATSGGRESSYEQYF
TGTGCCACCAGTGGGGGCCGGGAGAGCTCCTACGAGCAGTACTTC
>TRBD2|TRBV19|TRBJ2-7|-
CASSSTSGGEHEQYF
TGTGCCAGTAGCTCTACTAGCGGGGGGGAACACGAGCAGTACTTC
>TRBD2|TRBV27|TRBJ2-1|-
CASSSLAGGRDEQFF
TGTGCCAGCAGTTCGCTAGCGGGGGGCCGGGATGAGCAGTTCTTC
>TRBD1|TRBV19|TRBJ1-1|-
CASSLARDRGEAFF
TGTGCCAGTAGTCTCGCCCGGGACAGGGGAGAGGCTTTCTTT
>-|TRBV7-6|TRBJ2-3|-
CASSSKGLTNTDTQYF
TGTGCCAGCAGCTCTAAGGGACTTACTAACACAGATACGCAGTATTTT
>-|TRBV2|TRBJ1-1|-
CASSRRSMNTEAFF
TGTGCCAGCAGTAGACGGAGCATGAACACTGAAGCTTTCTTT
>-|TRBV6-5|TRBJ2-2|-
CASNPPRTGELFF
TGTGCCAGCAACCCTCCTCGGACCGGGGAGCTGTTTTTT
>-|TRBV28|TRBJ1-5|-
CASSLDTRLGSNQPQHF
TGTGCCAGCAGTCTTGATACCCGATTGGGCAGCAATCAGCCCCAGCATTTT
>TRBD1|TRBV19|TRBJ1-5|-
CASSPGQVSNQPQHF
TGTGCCAGTAGCCCGGGACAGGTCAGCAATCAGCCCCAGCATTTT
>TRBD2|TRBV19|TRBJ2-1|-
CASSPLAGVRGEQFF
TGTGCCAGTAGTCCGCTAGCGGGGGTAAGGGGTGAGCAGTTCTTC
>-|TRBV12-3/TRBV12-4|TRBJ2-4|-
CASAWGGGNIQYF
TGTGCCAGTGCCTGGGGGGGCGGAAACATTCAGTACTTC
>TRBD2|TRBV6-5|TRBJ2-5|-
CAFRGGETQYF
TGTGCCTTCCGGGGGGGCGAGACCCAGTACTTC
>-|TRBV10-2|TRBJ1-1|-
CASQGNEWNTEAFF
TGCGCCAGCCAGGGGAATGAGTGGAACACTGAAGCTTTCTTT
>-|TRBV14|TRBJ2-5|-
CASSRRDRRETQYF
TGTGCCAGCAGCCGGAGGGACCGCAGAGAGACCCAGTACTTC
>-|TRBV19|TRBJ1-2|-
CASSIEATASTYGYTF
TGTGCCAGTAGTATAGAAGCGACAGCGTCCACCTATGGCTACACCTTC